The rows below give T cell receptor beta chains drawn from one sample of a study of CD8 T cells in Susac syndrome. TCRdb used MiXCR to reprocess the immunoSEQ multiplex PCR reads, holding one entry per CDR3 protein. The table records about 190,000 distinct CDR3 sequences, 90% to 95% of them present only once. The sample taken for sequencing was CD4+ T cells from PBMCs. The receptors shown here come from a human donor in good health. The CDR3 runs from the conserved cysteine through the conserved F or W. A D gene is named only where the DNA matches it firmly. Some rows have no size entry. The others give once, few or many, or a class for an expanded clone.

clone size: once
V gene: TRBV7-2
J gene: TRBJ2-1
D gene: -
CDR3 protein: CASSLDARTDEQFF

clone size: -
V gene: TRBV28
J gene: TRBJ1-1
D gene: TRBD1
CDR3 protein: CASRVAGTGEAFF

clone size: -
V gene: TRBV9
J gene: TRBJ2-5
D gene: -
CDR3 protein: CASSVDGETQYF

clone size: -
V gene: TRBV19
J gene: TRBJ2-3
D gene: -
CDR3 protein: CASSIQRGDTQYF

clone size: -
V gene: TRBV24-1
J gene: TRBJ1-5
D gene: TRBD1
CDR3 protein: CATATGTGANQPQHF

clone size: -
V gene: TRBV3-1
J gene: TRBJ1-2
D gene: TRBD1
CDR3 protein: CASSVGQGNYGYTF

clone size: few
V gene: TRBV4-3
J gene: TRBJ2-5
D gene: -
CDR3 protein: CASSQDTSRETQYF

clone size: -
V gene: TRBV15
J gene: TRBJ2-3
D gene: -
CDR3 protein: CATSRVGGGTDTQYF

clone size: -
V gene: TRBV20-1
J gene: TRBJ2-1
D gene: TRBD2
CDR3 protein: CSARLSGRAYNEQFF

clone size: -
V gene: TRBV18
J gene: TRBJ2-7
D gene: -
CDR3 protein: CASSPLAYEQYF

clone size: -
V gene: TRBV13
J gene: TRBJ1-5
D gene: -
CDR3 protein: CASSLGVNQPQHF

clone size: -
V gene: TRBV15
J gene: TRBJ1-5
D gene: -
CDR3 protein: CATSWQRLYQPQHF

clone size: -
V gene: TRBV30
J gene: TRBJ2-3
D gene: -
CDR3 protein: CAWSVRSPDTQYF

clone size: -
V gene: TRBV20-1
J gene: TRBJ2-1
D gene: TRBD1
CDR3 protein: CSARAEQGGEQFF

clone size: -
V gene: TRBV27
J gene: TRBJ2-3
D gene: TRBD2
CDR3 protein: CASSSRGTSGGSNTQYF

clone size: -
V gene: TRBV18
J gene: TRBJ1-5
D gene: TRBD1
CDR3 protein: CASSPSTGDAVNQPQHF

clone size: -
V gene: TRBV7-9
J gene: TRBJ2-1
D gene: TRBD2
CDR3 protein: CASSPRGGGEYNEQFF

clone size: -
V gene: TRBV28
J gene: TRBJ1-2
D gene: TRBD1
CDR3 protein: CASRIGTDNYGYTF

clone size: few
V gene: TRBV12-3/TRBV12-4
J gene: TRBJ2-7
D gene: -
CDR3 protein: CASSATYEQYF

clone size: -
V gene: TRBV7-2
J gene: TRBJ1-1
D gene: -
CDR3 protein: CASSSGGLVEAFF

clone size: -
V gene: TRBV29-1
J gene: TRBJ2-5
D gene: -
CDR3 protein: CSVARTAYQETQYF

clone size: -
V gene: TRBV2
J gene: TRBJ2-1
D gene: -
CDR3 protein: CATAGLSSPFF

clone size: -
V gene: TRBV4-3
J gene: TRBJ2-7
D gene: TRBD1
CDR3 protein: CASSPGTGGVHEQYF

clone size: -
V gene: TRBV7-9
J gene: TRBJ2-5
D gene: TRBD1
CDR3 protein: CASSARRLDRGTQETQYF

clone size: -
V gene: TRBV9
J gene: TRBJ1-2
D gene: TRBD1
CDR3 protein: CASSVDREAYGYTF

clone size: once
V gene: TRBV7-2
J gene: TRBJ1-1
D gene: -
CDR3 protein: CASSLAAQSNTEAFF

clone size: -
V gene: TRBV29-1
J gene: TRBJ1-1
D gene: TRBD1
CDR3 protein: CSGQGADEAFF

clone size: -
V gene: TRBV25-1
J gene: TRBJ1-6
D gene: TRBD1
CDR3 protein: CASSEGTGNNSPLHF

clone size: -
V gene: TRBV25-1
J gene: TRBJ2-1
D gene: TRBD2
CDR3 protein: CASSDSGRTAGEQFF

clone size: -
V gene: TRBV4-2
J gene: TRBJ1-2
D gene: -
CDR3 protein: CASSQGALIDYGYTF

clone size: -
V gene: TRBV19
J gene: TRBJ2-7
D gene: -
CDR3 protein: CASNQGIRTYEQYF

clone size: -
V gene: TRBV4-3
J gene: TRBJ2-7
D gene: -
CDR3 protein: CASSQDSRLVYYEQYF

clone size: -
V gene: TRBV3-1
J gene: TRBJ2-5
D gene: -
CDR3 protein: CASSQTSGSPGETQYF

clone size: -
V gene: TRBV3-1
J gene: TRBJ2-1
D gene: TRBD1
CDR3 protein: CASSQGVDRGGNEQFF

clone size: -
V gene: TRBV18
J gene: TRBJ1-4
D gene: -
CDR3 protein: CASSSDLNEKLFF

clone size: -
V gene: TRBV4-3
J gene: TRBJ2-1
D gene: TRBD2
CDR3 protein: CASSQESGGVGWGEQFF

clone size: -
V gene: TRBV4-3
J gene: TRBJ2-5
D gene: TRBD1
CDR3 protein: CASSLRGDRGETQYF

clone size: -
V gene: TRBV23-1
J gene: TRBJ1-5
D gene: -
CDR3 protein: CASSQARHRVGPQHF

clone size: -
V gene: TRBV30
J gene: TRBJ1-1
D gene: -
CDR3 protein: CAWSAQGNTEAFF

clone size: -
V gene: TRBV7-9
J gene: TRBJ2-1
D gene: -
CDR3 protein: CASILTATSYNEQFF

clone size: -
V gene: TRBV24-1
J gene: TRBJ2-1
D gene: -
CDR3 protein: CATSALLDSADEQFF

clone size: -
V gene: TRBV3-1
J gene: TRBJ2-5
D gene: TRBD2
CDR3 protein: CASSYSGSQETQYF

clone size: -
V gene: TRBV12-3/TRBV12-4
J gene: TRBJ2-1
D gene: -
CDR3 protein: CASSFRRASNEQFF

clone size: once
V gene: TRBV23-1
J gene: TRBJ2-7
D gene: -
CDR3 protein: CASSQSRDEQYF

clone size: -
V gene: TRBV2
J gene: TRBJ2-5
D gene: TRBD1
CDR3 protein: CASSATGGWEETQYF

clone size: -
V gene: TRBV20-1
J gene: TRBJ2-2
D gene: TRBD1
CDR3 protein: CSASRQGSGTGELFF

clone size: -
V gene: TRBV20-1
J gene: TRBJ2-3
D gene: -
CDR3 protein: CSEGVTDTQYF

clone size: -
V gene: TRBV15
J gene: TRBJ1-2
D gene: TRBD1
CDR3 protein: CATSRGQGATTYGYTF

clone size: -
V gene: TRBV2
J gene: TRBJ2-3
D gene: -
CDR3 protein: CASNRESGTDTQYF

clone size: -
V gene: TRBV29-1
J gene: TRBJ1-1
D gene: TRBD1
CDR3 protein: CSVRTGAGTEAFF

clone size: -
V gene: TRBV29-1
J gene: TRBJ2-1
D gene: TRBD2
CDR3 protein: CSVRFSGRGSEQFF

clone size: -
V gene: TRBV5-1
J gene: TRBJ2-5
D gene: -
CDR3 protein: CASSFSRALPQETQYF

clone size: -
V gene: TRBV3-1
J gene: TRBJ2-3
D gene: -
CDR3 protein: CASSRQTDTQYF

clone size: -
V gene: TRBV20-1
J gene: TRBJ2-7
D gene: -
CDR3 protein: CSARASPGLYEQYF